These T cell receptor beta chains were read from a single sample in a study of T cells in Graves' hyperthyroidism and ophthalmopathy. MiXCR, applied by TCRdb to the multiplex PCR reads, yields one record per CDR3 protein. The data show about 570,000 distinct CDR3 sequences, about 15% seen once. The sequenced sample was blood. These receptors all come from a woman aged 40 to 50 with Graves' hyperthyroidism. Both conserved end residues are part of each CDR3. A D gene is named only where the DNA matches it firmly. Expanded clones get a size class; other rows say once, few or many, or leave the size out.

size	J	V	D	CDR3	DNA
many	TRBJ1-1	TRBV18	TRBD1	CASSHDRDEAFF	TGTGCCAGCTCACACGACAGGGATGAAGCTTTCTTT
many	TRBJ2-5	TRBV5-1	NA	CASSLPTLRVDNQETQYF	TGCGCCAGCAGCTTGCCAACATTACGGGTGGACAACCAAGAGACCCAGTACTTC
many	TRBJ1-2	TRBV28	TRBD1	CASSPGTGASYGYTF	TGTGCCAGCAGTCCCGGGACAGGGGCTAGCTATGGCTACACCTTC
many	TRBJ2-3	TRBV27	TRBD1	CASSFRDRSTDTQYF	TGTGCCAGCAGTTTCCGGGACAGGAGCACAGATACGCAGTATTTT
many	TRBJ2-2	TRBV20-1	NA	CSAREQGQGAGELFF	TGCAGTGCTAGAGAGCAGGGGCAAGGGGCCGGGGAGCTGTTTTTT
NA	TRBJ1-2	TRBV5-1	NA	CASSLAVNYGCTF	TGCGCCAGCAGCTTGGCGGTTAACTATGGCTGCACCTTC
few	TRBJ1-2	TRBV20-1	NA	CSAREGLGYGYTF	TGCAGTGCTAGGGAGGGGTTAGGCTATGGCTACACCTTC
few	TRBJ2-5	TRBV25-1	TRBD2	CASSEGGARVTQYF	TGTGCCAGCAGTGAGGGAGGGGCGCGTGTGACCCAGTACTTC
NA	TRBJ2-6	TRBV25-1	NA	CASSEWVSSGANVLTF	TGTGCCAGCAGTGAATGGGTTAGCTCTGGGGCCAACGTCCTGACTTTC
few	TRBJ2-5	TRBV7-8	NA	CASSQRGEKETQYF	TGTGCCAGCAGCCAACGGGGCGAAAAAGAGACCCAGTACTTC
many	TRBJ2-5	TRBV2	TRBD2	CASSFSWTSGTGETQYF	TGTGCCAGCAGCTTTTCCTGGACTAGCGGGACGGGAGAGACCCAGTACTTC
many	TRBJ1-5	TRBV7-2	NA	CASSVTVLNQPQHF	TGTGCCAGCAGCGTAACAGTACTAAATCAGCCCCAGCATTTT
many	TRBJ2-1	TRBV5-1	TRBD1	CATGTGLVNEQFF	TGCGCCACCGGGACAGGGTTGGTCAATGAGCAGTTCTTC
many	TRBJ2-3	TRBV6-1	NA	CASSGPEQGRPDTQYF	TGTGCCAGCAGTGGCCCGGAACAGGGGAGGCCAGATACGCAGTATTTT
NA	TRBJ1-2	TRBV7-9	NA	CASNRAGPNYGYTF	TGTGCCAGCAACCGGGCCGGGCCTAACTATGGCTACACCTTC
NA	TRBJ2-1	TRBV6-2/TRBV6-3	TRBD2	CASRVTSGRVEQFF	TGTGCCAGCAGGGTGACTAGCGGGAGAGTTGAGCAGTTCTTC
many	TRBJ1-2	TRBV27	NA	CASSSRWRTTYGYTF	TGTGCCAGCAGTTCTCGGTGGCGGACTACCTATGGCTACACCTTC
many	TRBJ2-1	TRBV28	TRBD2	CASSALRTSVLYNEQFF	TGTGCCAGCAGTGCCCTTAGGACTAGCGTCCTCTACAATGAGCAGTTCTTC
many	TRBJ2-1	TRBV6-2/TRBV6-3	TRBD2	CASSYRAGVEGNEQFF	TGTGCCAGCAGTTACCGTGCGGGAGTGGAGGGGAATGAGCAGTTCTTC